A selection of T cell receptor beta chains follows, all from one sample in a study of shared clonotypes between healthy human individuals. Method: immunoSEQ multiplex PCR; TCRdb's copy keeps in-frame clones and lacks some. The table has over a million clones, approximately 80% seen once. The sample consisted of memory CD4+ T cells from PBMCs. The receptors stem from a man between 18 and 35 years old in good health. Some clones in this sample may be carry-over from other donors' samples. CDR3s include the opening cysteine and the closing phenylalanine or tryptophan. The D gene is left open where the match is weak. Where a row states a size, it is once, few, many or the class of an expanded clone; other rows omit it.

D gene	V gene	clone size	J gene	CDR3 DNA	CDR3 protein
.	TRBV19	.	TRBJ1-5	TGTGCCAGTAGTATAGGCGCCCCAGGGTCGGCGAGCAATCAGCCCCAGCATTTT	CASSIGAPGSASNQPQHF
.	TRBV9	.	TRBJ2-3	TGTGCCAGCGGAGGGGGGAAGACAGATACGCAGTATTTT	CASGGGKTDTQYF
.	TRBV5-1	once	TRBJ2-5	TGCGCCAGCAGCTTGGGACAGGGAGGAGAGACCCAGTACTTC	CASSLGQGGETQYF
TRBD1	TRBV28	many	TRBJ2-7	TGTGCCAGCAGTTTGCCGGGACAGGACTCCTACGAGCAGTACTTC	CASSLPGQDSYEQYF
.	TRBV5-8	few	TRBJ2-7	TGTGCCAGCAGCTTGGGTAGGAGGGTAGGGGCCTACGAGCAGTACTTC	CASSLGRRVGAYEQYF
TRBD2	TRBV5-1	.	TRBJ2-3	TGCGCCAGCAGAAGGACTAGCAGGGACACAGATACGCAGTATTTT	CASRRTSRDTDTQYF
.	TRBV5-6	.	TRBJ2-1	TGTGCCAGCGACGTATACGGGCCGTACAATGAGCAGTTCTTC	CASDVYGPYNEQFF
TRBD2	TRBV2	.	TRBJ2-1	TGTGCCAGCAGACCCACTAGCGGGAGCTACAATGAGCAGTTCTTC	CASRPTSGSYNEQFF
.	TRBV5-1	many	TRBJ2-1	TGCGCCAGCAGGAAGCCGGGAGCATACTACAATGAGCAGTTCTTC	CASRKPGAYYNEQFF
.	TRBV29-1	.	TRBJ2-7	TGCAGCTACAAGGGGAATGAGAACGAGCAGTACTTC	CSYKGNENEQYF
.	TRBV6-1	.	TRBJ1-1	TGTGCCAGCCAGGTAGGCTTGAACACTGAAGCTTTCTTT	CASQVGLNTEAFF
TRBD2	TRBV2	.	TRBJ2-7	TGTGCCAGCACTCCAGAAGCGGGAGGGACCCACGAGCAGTACTTC	CASTPEAGGTHEQYF
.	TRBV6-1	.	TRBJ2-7	TGTGCCAGCCAAAGGACTACCCACTACGAGCAGTACTTC	CASQRTTHYEQYF
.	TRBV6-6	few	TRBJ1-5	TGTGCCAGCGGGGTCCCTAATCAGCCCCAGCATTTT	CASGVPNQPQHF
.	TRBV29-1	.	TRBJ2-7	TGCAGCGTTGATCTCTCCAGGGGGGGTGTCGAGCAGTACTTC	CSVDLSRGGVEQYF
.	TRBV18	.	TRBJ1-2	TGTGCCAGCTCTCGACAAAGAGATTATGGCTACACCTTC	CASSRQRDYGYTF
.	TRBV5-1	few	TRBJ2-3	TGCGCCAGCAGAGTACAGGGCACAGATACGCAGTATTTT	CASRVQGTDTQYF
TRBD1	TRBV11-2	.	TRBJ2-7	TGTGCCAGCAGCTTAGTGACAGGGGGCACCTACGAGCAGTACTTC	CASSLVTGGTYEQYF
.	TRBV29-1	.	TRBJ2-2	TGCAGCGTCAGGAGGGACAACCTACTCACCGGGGAGCTGTTTTTT	CSVRRDNLLTGELFF
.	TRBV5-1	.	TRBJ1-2	TGCGCCAGCAGCTCGTCCGGCTTCTTCTATGGCTACACCTTC	CASSSSGFFYGYTF
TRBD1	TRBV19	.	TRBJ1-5	TGTGCCAGTAGTATCTACCGGCGGGACAGGGGTGTTCAGCCCCAGCATTTT	CASSIYRRDRGVQPQHF
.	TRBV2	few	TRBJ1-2	TGTACCAGCAGTGCAGGGCTTGCCTATGGCTACACCTTC	CTSSAGLAYGYTF
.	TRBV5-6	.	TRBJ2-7	TGTGCCAGCAGCCTGCAGGGGGGCTCCTACGAGCAGTACTTC	CASSLQGGSYEQYF
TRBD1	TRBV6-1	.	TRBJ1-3	TGTGCCAGCATCGGGACAGGGTCCCAGGGGAACACCATATATTTT	CASIGTGSQGNTIYF
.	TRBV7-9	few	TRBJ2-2	TGTGCCAGCAGCCCCCGAACAGCGTGGGAGCTGTTTTTT	CASSPRTAWELFF
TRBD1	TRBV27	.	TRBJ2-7	TGTGCCAGCTCGGGACAGGGATCCTACGAGCAGTACTTC	CASSGQGSYEQYF
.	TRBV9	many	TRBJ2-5	TGTGCCAGCAGCGGGGTGGCCCAAGAGACCCAGTACTTC	CASSGVAQETQYF
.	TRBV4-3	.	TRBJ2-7	TGCGCCAGCAGCCAAGGTTATGGGGTGCCCTCCTACGAGCAGTACTTC	CASSQGYGVPSYEQYF
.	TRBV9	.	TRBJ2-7	TGTGCCAGCAGCCCCCGGGAGCAGCCCTACGAGCAGTACTTC	CASSPREQPYEQYF
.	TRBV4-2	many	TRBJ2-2	TGTGCCAGCAGCCCGGAAGCGAGGAGGGCCGGGGAGCTGTTTTTT	CASSPEARRAGELFF
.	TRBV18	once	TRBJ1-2	TGTGCCAGCTCACCGGGAGAATATGGCTACACCTTC	CASSPGEYGYTF
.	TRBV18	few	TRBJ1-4	TGTGCCAGCTCACGCAGGGTCCCTTCCGAAAAACTGTTTTTT	CASSRRVPSEKLFF
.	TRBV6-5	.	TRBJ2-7	TGTGCCAGCAGTTTTTCAAACCGGGCGTACTTC	CASSFSNRAYF
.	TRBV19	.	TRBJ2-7	TGTGCCAGTAGTCCTCCGAAAGGGGGGTCCTACGAGCAGTACTTC	CASSPPKGGSYEQYF
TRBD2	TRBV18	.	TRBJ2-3	TGTGCCAGCTCAAAAGGACTAGCGTCCTCCACAGATACGCAGTATTTT	CASSKGLASSTDTQYF
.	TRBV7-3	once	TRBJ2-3	TGTGCCAGCAGCTTACTAGCAGGCACAGATACGCAGTATTTT	CASSLLAGTDTQYF
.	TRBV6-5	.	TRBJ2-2	TGTGCCAGCAGTTACCGGGACTGGGGGACCGGGGAGCTGTTTTTT	CASSYRDWGTGELFF
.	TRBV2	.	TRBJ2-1	TGTGCCAGCACCCGGTTGGGGGCCGACAATGAGCAGTTCTTC	CASTRLGADNEQFF